This T cell receptor beta chain was found in a study of shared clonotypes between healthy human individuals. With 3 bases removed from V and 8 bases from J, the gap between germline ends came to 14 bases. The CDR3 has 13 amino acids. Germline CDR1 and CDR2: SGDLS and YYNGEE. Libraries were prepared by immunoSEQ multiplex PCR; TCRdb keeps only in-frame clonotypes and omits some of them. The table has 450,000 to 500,000 clones, about 85% seen once. This chain connects TRBV9 to TRBJ1-1; no clear D gene. Sequenced sample: PBMCs. The receptor comes from a woman aged 40 to 55 in good health. Some clones in this sample may be carry-over from other donors' samples. CDR3 in amino acids: CASSASSGREAFF. The CDR3 coding sequence is TGTGCCAGCAGCGCAAGTAGTGGCAGAGAAGCTTTCTTT.